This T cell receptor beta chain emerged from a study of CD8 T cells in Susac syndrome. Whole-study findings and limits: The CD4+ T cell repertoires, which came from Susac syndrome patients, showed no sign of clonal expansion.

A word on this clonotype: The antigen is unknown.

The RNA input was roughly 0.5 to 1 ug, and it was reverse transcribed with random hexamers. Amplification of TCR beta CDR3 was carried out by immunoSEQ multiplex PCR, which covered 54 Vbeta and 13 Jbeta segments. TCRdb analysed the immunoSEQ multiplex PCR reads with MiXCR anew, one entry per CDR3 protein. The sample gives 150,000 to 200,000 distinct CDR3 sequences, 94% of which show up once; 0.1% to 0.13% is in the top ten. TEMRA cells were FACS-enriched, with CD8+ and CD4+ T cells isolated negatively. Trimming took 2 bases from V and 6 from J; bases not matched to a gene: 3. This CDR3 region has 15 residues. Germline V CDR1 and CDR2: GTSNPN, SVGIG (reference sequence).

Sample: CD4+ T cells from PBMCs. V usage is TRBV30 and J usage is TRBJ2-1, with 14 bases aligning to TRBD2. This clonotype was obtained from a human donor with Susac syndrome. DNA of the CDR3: TGTGCCTGGAGTCCTGGACTAGCGGGGGGCAATGAGCAGTTCTTC. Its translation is CAWSPGLAGGNEQFF.